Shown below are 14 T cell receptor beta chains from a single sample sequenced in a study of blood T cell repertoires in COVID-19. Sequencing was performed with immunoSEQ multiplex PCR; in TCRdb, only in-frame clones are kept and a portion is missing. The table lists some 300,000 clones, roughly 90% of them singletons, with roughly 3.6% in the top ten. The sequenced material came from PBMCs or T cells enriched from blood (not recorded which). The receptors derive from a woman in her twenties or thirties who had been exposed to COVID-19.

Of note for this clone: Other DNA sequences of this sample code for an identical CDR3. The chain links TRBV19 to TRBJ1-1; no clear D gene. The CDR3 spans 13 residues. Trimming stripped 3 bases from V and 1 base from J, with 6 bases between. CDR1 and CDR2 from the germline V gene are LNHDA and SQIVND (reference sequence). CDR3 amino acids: CASSMGRNTEAFF. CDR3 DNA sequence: TGTGCCAGTAGTATGGGGAGGAACACTGAAGCTTTCTTT.

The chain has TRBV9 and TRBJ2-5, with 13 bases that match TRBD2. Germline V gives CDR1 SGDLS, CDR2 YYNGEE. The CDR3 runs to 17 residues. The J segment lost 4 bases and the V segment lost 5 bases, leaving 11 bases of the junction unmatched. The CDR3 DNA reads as TGTGCCAGCAGTTTGACTAGCGGGGGGCGGATCGGAGAGACCCAGTACTTC. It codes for CASSLTSGGRIGETQYF.

Here the CDR3 reads CASSQGAGTVKETQYF. DNA of the CDR3: TGCGCCAGCAGCCAAGGAGCCGGGACAGTTAAAGAGACCCAGTACTTC. The chain couples TRBV4-1 to TRBJ2-5; the match to TRBD1 covers 7 bases. The V segment lost 1 base and the J segment 3 bases; nucleotides outside the gene matches: 8. The CDR3 contains 16 residues. Germline lookup yields CDR1 MGHRA and CDR2 YSYEKL.

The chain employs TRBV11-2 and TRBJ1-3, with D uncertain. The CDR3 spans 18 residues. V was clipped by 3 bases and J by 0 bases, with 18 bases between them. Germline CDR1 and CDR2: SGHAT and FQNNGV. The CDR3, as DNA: TGTGCCAGCAGCTTGATTATGACTCCCGTCCGCTCTGGAAACACCATATATTTT. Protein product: CASSLIMTPVRSGNTIYF.

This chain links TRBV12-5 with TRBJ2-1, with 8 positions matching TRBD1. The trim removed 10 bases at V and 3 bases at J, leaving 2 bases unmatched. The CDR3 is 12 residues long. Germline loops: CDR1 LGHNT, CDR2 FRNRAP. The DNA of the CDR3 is TGTGCTACGACAGGGGTCTACAATGAGCAGTTCTTC. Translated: CATTGVYNEQFF.

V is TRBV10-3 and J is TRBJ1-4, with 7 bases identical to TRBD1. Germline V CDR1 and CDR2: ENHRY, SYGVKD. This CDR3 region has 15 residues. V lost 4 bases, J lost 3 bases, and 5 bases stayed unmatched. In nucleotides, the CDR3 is TGTGCCATCAGTGTTCGGACAGGCCCTAATGAAAAACTGTTTTTT. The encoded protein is CAISVRTGPNEKLFF.

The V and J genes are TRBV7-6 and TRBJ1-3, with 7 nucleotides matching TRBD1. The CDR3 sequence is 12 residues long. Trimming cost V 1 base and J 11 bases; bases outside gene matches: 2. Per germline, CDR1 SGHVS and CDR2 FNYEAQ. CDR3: CASSLDRGAIYF. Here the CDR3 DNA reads TGTGCCAGCAGCTTAGACAGGGGCGCCATATATTTT.

CDR3 coding DNA: TGTGCCATCAGTGACCCCCAGAGGCGCCTCTCCCGGAATGAGCAGTTCTTC. Translating gives CAISDPQRRLSRNEQFF. V and J are TRBV10-3 and TRBJ2-1; the D is unclear. The ends were cut back, 3 bases at V and 7 bases at J, with 22 bases in the middle. Germline CDR1 and CDR2: ENHRY and SYGVKD. The CDR3 has 17 residues.

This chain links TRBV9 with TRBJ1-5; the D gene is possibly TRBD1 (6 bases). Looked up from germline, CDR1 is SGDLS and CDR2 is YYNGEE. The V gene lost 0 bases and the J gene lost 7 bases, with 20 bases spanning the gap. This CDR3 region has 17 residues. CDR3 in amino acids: CASSVVGGGPVGQPQHF. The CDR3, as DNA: TGTGCCAGCAGCGTAGTGGGAGGGGGACCGGTGGGACAGCCCCAGCATTTT.

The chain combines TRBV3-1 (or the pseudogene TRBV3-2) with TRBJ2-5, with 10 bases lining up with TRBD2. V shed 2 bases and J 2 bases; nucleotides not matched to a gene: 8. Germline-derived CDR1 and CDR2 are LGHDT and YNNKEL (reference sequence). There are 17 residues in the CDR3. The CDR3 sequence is CASSQILGSGGQETQYF. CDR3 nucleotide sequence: TGTGCCAGCAGCCAAATTTTAGGTAGCGGGGGGCAAGAGACCCAGTACTTC.

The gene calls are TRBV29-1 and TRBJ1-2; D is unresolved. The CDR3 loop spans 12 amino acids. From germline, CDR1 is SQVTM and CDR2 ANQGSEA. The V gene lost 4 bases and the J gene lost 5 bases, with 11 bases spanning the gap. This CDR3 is CSVAAGKYGYTF. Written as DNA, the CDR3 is TGCAGCGTTGCGGCAGGAAAATATGGCTACACCTTC.

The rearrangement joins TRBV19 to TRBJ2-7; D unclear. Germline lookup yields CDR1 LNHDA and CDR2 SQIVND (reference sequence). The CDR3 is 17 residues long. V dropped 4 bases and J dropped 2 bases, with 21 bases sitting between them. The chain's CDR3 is CASSTGLASANTYEQYF. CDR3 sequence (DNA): TGTGCCAGTAGTACGGGTTTGGCGTCAGCCAATACCTACGAGCAGTACTTC.

CDR3 residues: CASSPDGQGLTF. The CDR3 DNA reads as TGCGCCAGCAGCCCGGACGGGCAGGGACTCACCTTC. The chain couples TRBV5-1 to TRBJ1-2; D is possibly TRBD1 (5 bases). The CDR3 sequence is 12 residues long. In germline, CDR1 is SGHRS, CDR2 YFSETQ. Between the trimmed V and J ends, which lost 4 bases and 13 bases, there was a span of 17 bases.

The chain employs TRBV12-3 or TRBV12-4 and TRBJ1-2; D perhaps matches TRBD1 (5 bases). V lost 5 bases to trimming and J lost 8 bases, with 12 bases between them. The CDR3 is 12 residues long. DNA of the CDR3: TGTGCCAGCAGTCCAGGGTCGGAAGGCTACACCTTC. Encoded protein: CASSPGSEGYTF.